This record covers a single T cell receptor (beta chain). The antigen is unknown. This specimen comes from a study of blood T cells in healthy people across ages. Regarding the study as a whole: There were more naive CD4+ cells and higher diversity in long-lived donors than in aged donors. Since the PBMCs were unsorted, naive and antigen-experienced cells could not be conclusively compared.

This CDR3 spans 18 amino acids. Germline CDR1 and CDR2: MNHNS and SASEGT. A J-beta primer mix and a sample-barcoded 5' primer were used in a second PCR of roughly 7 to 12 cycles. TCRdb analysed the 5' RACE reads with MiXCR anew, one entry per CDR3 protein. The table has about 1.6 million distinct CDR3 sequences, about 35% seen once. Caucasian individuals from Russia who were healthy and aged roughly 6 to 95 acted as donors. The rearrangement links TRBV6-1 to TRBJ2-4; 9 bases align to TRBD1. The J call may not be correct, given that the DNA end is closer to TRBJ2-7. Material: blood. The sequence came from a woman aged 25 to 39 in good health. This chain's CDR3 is CASSVPKARDRESYEQYF. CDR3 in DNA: TGTGCCAGCAGTGTCCCCAAGGCCCGGGACAGGGAGTCCTACGAGCAGTACTTC.